The 13 T cell receptor beta chains listed next were all sequenced from one sample in a study of blood T cell repertoires in COVID-19. Here immunoSEQ multiplex PCR was the method, and the copy in TCRdb shows in-frame clones only, minus some. The sample carries roughly 340,000 clones, 89% recorded once. The source material was peripheral blood. The receptors shown here come from a woman aged 25-40 years with COVID-19, enrolled during active disease.

The rearrangement joins TRBV10-3 to TRBJ1-1, with D uncertain. Germline values: CDR1 ENHRY, CDR2 SYGVKD. This CDR3 is built from 14 residues. The ends were cut back, 8 bases at V and 2 bases at J, with 15 bases in the middle. The CDR3 reads CAIPAEAFNTEAFF. In nucleotides, the CDR3 is TGTGCCATCCCCGCGGAGGCTTTTAACACTGAAGCTTTCTTT.

The gene calls are TRBV11-3 and TRBJ2-2; no clear D. Germline V lookup: CDR1 SGHNT, CDR2 YENEEA. The CDR3 contains 12 residues. Between the trimmed V and J ends, which lost 7 bases and 14 bases, there was a span of 17 bases. CDR3 nucleotide sequence: TGTGCCAGCACCAATGCTGCCTTAGATCTGTTTTTT. Residues: CASTNAALDLFF.

The gene calls are TRBV4-3 and TRBJ2-2; 15 positions agree with TRBD2. In germline, CDR1 is LGHNA, CDR2 YSLEER. Trimming at V came to 4 bases and at J to 0 bases, leaving 12 bases not matched to a gene. This CDR3 has 21 residues. CDR3 in amino acids: CASSPGTSGGRLGTNTGELFF. CDR3 in DNA: TGCGCCAGCAGCCCTGGGACTAGCGGGGGGAGGCTAGGTACGAACACCGGGGAGCTGTTTTTT.

The rearrangement joins TRBV7-9 to TRBJ1-1; possibly TRBD1 for D (5 bases). The ends were cut back, 2 bases at V and 3 bases at J, with 13 bases in the middle. The CDR3 spans 15 residues. Germline CDR1 SEHNR, CDR2 FQNEAQ (reference sequence). CDR3 nucleotide sequence: TGTGCCAGCAGCTTATTTGCGGGACTGGACACTGAAGCTTTCTTT. It translates to CASSLFAGLDTEAFF.

The genes are TRBV2 and TRBJ1-2; 7 nucleotides line up with TRBD1. The CDR3 extends over 14 amino acids. J was trimmed by 4 bases and V by 2 bases; bases with no gene match: 4. Germline values: CDR1 SNHLY, CDR2 FYNNEI. The CDR3 nucleotides read TGTGCCAGCAGTGAATTCCCAGGGGGCTATGGCTACACCTTC. Translated, it gives CASSEFPGGYGYTF.

The genes are TRBV10-2 and TRBJ2-7, with 9 positions matching TRBD2. After removal of 8 bases from V and 5 bases from J, the junction contained 7 bases not matched to a gene. The CDR3 contains 13 residues. CDR1 and CDR2 (germline): WSHSY, SAAADI. Here the CDR3 DNA reads TGCGCCAGCGCTCGGACTAGCGTTAACGAGCAGTACGTC. Translation: CASARTSVNEQYV.

V usage is TRBV2 and J usage is TRBJ2-5; 7 bases are shared with TRBD2. The CDR3 extends over 15 amino acids. Trimming took 2 bases from V and 1 from J; bases not matched to a gene: 4. From germline, CDR1 is SNHLY and CDR2 FYNNEI. The DNA of the CDR3 is TGTGCCAGCAGTGAAAGCCCTAGCGGCCAAGAGACCCAGTACTTC. It yields the protein CASSESPSGQETQYF.

The V gene is TRBV9, the J gene TRBJ2-1; TRBD2 might be the D (5 bases). The CDR3 length is 15 residues. Germline V lookup: CDR1 SGDLS, CDR2 YYNGEE. V lost 0 bases and J lost 4, with 11 bases in between. The CDR3 spells CASSVGSEPYNEQFF. In DNA form, the CDR3 reads TGTGCCAGCAGCGTAGGTAGCGAACCATACAATGAGCAGTTCTTC.

The chain has TRBV7-9 and TRBJ2-7, with TRBD1 matching 8 bases. Looked up from germline, CDR1 is SEHNR and CDR2 is FQNEAQ (reference sequence). V lost 3 bases to trimming and J lost 5 bases; unmatched junction nucleotides: 9. The CDR3 totals 15 residues. In DNA form, the CDR3 reads TGTGCCAGCAGCTTCGCCGGACAGGGTCTCCACGAGCAGTACTTC. It translates to CASSFAGQGLHEQYF.

This clone was observed a few times. This chain uses TRBV19 with TRBJ1-2, with 8 positions matching TRBD1. The CDR3 consists of 15 residues. The V and J ends lost 5 bases and 4 bases, in that order; junction bases with no gene match: 9. In germline, CDR1 is LNHDA, CDR2 SQIVND (reference sequence). In DNA, the CDR3 is TGTGCCAGTAGTCCCACCGGGACAGGAAGCTATGGCTACACCTTC. Its translation is CASSPTGTGSYGYTF.

This CDR3 is CSVEGLSGKEGYTF. DNA of the CDR3: TGCAGCGTTGAAGGTCTGTCCGGGAAGGAAGGCTACACCTTC. V and J are TRBV29-1 and TRBJ1-2; D call uncertain. This CDR3 is built from 14 residues. Germline CDR1 SQVTM, CDR2 ANQGSEA. The V and J ends lost 1 base and 8 bases respectively, with 17 bases between them.

The V and J genes are TRBV5-4 and TRBJ2-7, with 7 positions matching TRBD1. The germline CDR1 and CDR2 sequences are SGHNT and YYREEE (reference sequence). Trimming removed 4 bases from V and 2 bases from J; junction bases left unmatched: 15. There are 17 residues in the CDR3. The DNA for the CDR3 is TGTGCCAGCAGCCCCCGGGTTGCGACAGGGCTCACCTACGAGCAGTACTTC. Protein sequence: CASSPRVATGLTYEQYF.

The CDR3 loop is CASTGDLGNTIYF. The CDR3 DNA sequence: TGTGCCAGCACCGGGGATTTAGGAAACACCATATATTTT. This rearrangement joins TRBV11-3 to TRBJ1-3; no definite D call. Trimming removed 7 bases at V and 4 bases at J, with 11 bases between. In germline, CDR1 is SGHNT, CDR2 YENEEA. The CDR3 contains 13 residues.